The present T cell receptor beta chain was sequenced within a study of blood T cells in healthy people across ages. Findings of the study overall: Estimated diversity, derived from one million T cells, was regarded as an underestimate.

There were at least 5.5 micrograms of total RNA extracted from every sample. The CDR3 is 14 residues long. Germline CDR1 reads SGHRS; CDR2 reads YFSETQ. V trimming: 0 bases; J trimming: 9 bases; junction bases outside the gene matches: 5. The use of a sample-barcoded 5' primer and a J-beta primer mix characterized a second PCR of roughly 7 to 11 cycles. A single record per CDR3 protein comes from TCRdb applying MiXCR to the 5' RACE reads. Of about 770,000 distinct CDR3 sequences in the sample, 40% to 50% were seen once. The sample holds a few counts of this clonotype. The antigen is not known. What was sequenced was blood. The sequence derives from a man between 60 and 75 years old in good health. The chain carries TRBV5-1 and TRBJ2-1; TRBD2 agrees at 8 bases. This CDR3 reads CASSLDTGGREQFF. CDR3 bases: TGCGCCAGCAGCTTGGATACGGGGGGGCGTGAGCAGTTCTTC.